This is a list of T cell receptor beta chains from one sample in a study of blood T cells in healthy people across ages. Using its own MiXCR run on the 5' RACE reads, TCRdb lists one record per CDR3 protein. The table shows approximately 810,000 distinct CDR3 sequences, with around 26% occurring only once. The sample was blood. These receptor sequences come from a woman aged 80 or over in good health. CDR3s include the opening cysteine and the closing phenylalanine or tryptophan. A D gene is named only where the DNA matches it firmly. Part of the rows lack a size; the others show once, few, many or a class for expanded clones.

J	size	V	D	DNA	CDR3
TRBJ1-1	once	TRBV20-1	.	TGCAGTGCTAGAGAAGGAACAGCCCGGGTCGGGAACACTGAAGCTTTCTTT	CSAREGTARVGNTEAFF
TRBJ2-4	many	TRBV16	.	TGTGCCAGCAGCCCCCGGGGGGCGGACATTCAGTACTTC	CASSPRGADIQYF
TRBJ1-1	.	TRBV20-1	.	TGCAGTGCTAGCGCCCCGGACCGCTCGAACACTGAAGCTTTCTTT	CSASAPDRSNTEAFF
TRBJ1-6	many	TRBV20-1	.	TGCAGTGCTAGAGATGGCTCGAGGACAGAGGGTTCACCCCTCCACTTT	CSARDGSRTEGSPLHF
TRBJ2-5	.	TRBV20-1	.	TGCAGTGCCTCCGGGTGGGCTAGGCAAGAGACCCAGTACTTC	CSASGWARQETQYF
TRBJ2-6	many	TRBV3-1	TRBD1	TGTGCCAGCAGCCAGGAACCAGGACAGGCTGGGGCCAACGTCCTGACTTTC	CASSQEPGQAGANVLTF
TRBJ1-2	many	TRBV27	.	TGTGCCAGCAGTTTATCGAACAGGGTGGGAGGCTACACCTTC	CASSLSNRVGGYTF
TRBJ2-3	many	TRBV5-1	.	TGCGCCAGCAGCCCACCAGTCGGGGGCACAGATACGCAGTATTTT	CASSPPVGGTDTQYF
TRBJ2-1	many	TRBV5-6	TRBD2	TGTGCCAGCAGCGGCGGGGGACTTCACTCCTACAATGAGCAGTTCTTC	CASSGGGLHSYNEQFF
TRBJ2-1	few	TRBV7-2	TRBD2	TGTGCCAGCAGCTACGGAGCGGGGAGCTCCTACAATGAGCAGTTCTTC	CASSYGAGSSYNEQFF
TRBJ1-1	.	TRBV20-1	TRBD1	TGCAGTGCTAGGACAGGGGGAGCGGTCACTGAAGCTTTCTTT	CSARTGGAVTEAFF
TRBJ2-7	.	TRBV29-1	TRBD1	TGCAGCGTCGGACTGACAGGGGGCAAACCCTACGAGCAGTACTTC	CSVGLTGGKPYEQYF
TRBJ1-1	many	TRBV7-2	.	TGTGCCAGCAGCTTAATAGCGAACACTGAAGCTTTCTTT	CASSLIANTEAFF
TRBJ1-1	many	TRBV4-3	TRBD1	TGCGCCAGCAGCCCCGGGACAGGGGCTAACACTGAAGCTTTCTTT	CASSPGTGANTEAFF
TRBJ1-2	few	TRBV10-1	TRBD1	TGCGCCATCCACAGGGGGCGTTGGGGCTACACCTTC	CAIHRGRWGYTF
TRBJ2-7	many	TRBV9	TRBD1	TGTGCCAGCAGCGTAGTGGGACAGGCCTACGAGCAGTACTTC	CASSVVGQAYEQYF
TRBJ2-7	many	TRBV11-2	TRBD2	TGTGCCAGCAGCTTAGATTCTCCGCAACGGGACTACCAGTACTTC	CASSLDSPQRDYQYF
TRBJ2-7	.	TRBV12-3/TRBV12-4	TRBD2	TGTGCCAGCAGTATGAGCGGGGGGGCCTACGAGCAGTACTTC	CASSMSGGAYEQYF
TRBJ1-2	many	TRBV5-1	TRBD1	TGCGCCAGCAGCCTGGCTGAAAGACAGGGGAACTATGGCTACACCTTC	CASSLAERQGNYGYTF
TRBJ2-1	.	TRBV24-1	TRBD1	TGTGCCACCAGTGAAGGGACAGGGCCCAATGAGCAGTTCTTC	CATSEGTGPNEQFF
TRBJ2-6	many	TRBV29-1	.	TGCAGCGTTAAGACCCTTCGAGGCGCCAACGTCCTGACTTTC	CSVKTLRGANVLTF
TRBJ1-5	many	TRBV7-8	.	TGTGCCAGCAGCTCCAGGGACACCAATCAGCCCCAGCATTTT	CASSSRDTNQPQHF
TRBJ1-2	many	TRBV4-3	TRBD1	TGCGCCAGCAGCCAAACCGGGGACAGGGGCGACTATGGCTACACCTTC	CASSQTGDRGDYGYTF
TRBJ1-3	few	TRBV20-1	.	TGCAGTGCTAGAGGGGGGGGCGTCGGAAACACCATATATTTT	CSARGGGVGNTIYF
TRBJ1-6	.	TRBV7-2	.	TGTGCCAGCAGCCCCCAGGGACATGACAATTCACCCCTCCACTTT	CASSPQGHDNSPLHF
TRBJ2-7	many	TRBV7-6	.	TGTGCCAGCAGCAACACAGGGAGCTCCGAGCAGTACTTC	CASSNTGSSEQYF
TRBJ1-2	.	TRBV12-3/TRBV12-4	.	TGTGCCAGCAGACGCGGTCGAGGGGGAAGCTGGGGCTACACCTTC	CASRRGRGGSWGYTF
TRBJ2-1	.	TRBV12-3/TRBV12-4	.	TGTGCCAGCAGTTTATACGGGGGCGATGAGCAGTTCTTC	CASSLYGGDEQFF
TRBJ2-1	many	TRBV7-2	TRBD2	TGTGCCAGCAGCTTCGTAGCGGGGGAGGATGAGCAGTTCTTC	CASSFVAGEDEQFF
TRBJ2-7	few	TRBV20-1	TRBD2	TGCAGTGCTAGAGATACTAGCGGTTCCTACGAGCAGTACTTC	CSARDTSGSYEQYF
TRBJ1-5	many	TRBV7-8	TRBD1	TGTGCCAGCAGCCCCAGACAGGGGGCATCAAATCAGCCCCAGCATTTT	CASSPRQGASNQPQHF
TRBJ2-7	many	TRBV28	.	TGTGCCAGCAGTTTATCAGGGACTCCGGGCGAGCAGTACTTC	CASSLSGTPGEQYF
TRBJ2-2	.	TRBV27	TRBD2	TGTGCCAGCAGTTTAGCGACTAGCGGGGGCTATGGCGGGGAGCTGTTTTTT	CASSLATSGGYGGELFF
TRBJ2-1	many	TRBV6-2/TRBV6-3	TRBD2	TGTGCCAGCAGTTACGGGGCCAGCGGGGGGGCCAGTGAGCAGTTCTTC	CASSYGASGGASEQFF
TRBJ1-2	many	TRBV5-1	.	TGCGCCAGCAGCAAAGACGGTATTAACTATGGCTACACCTTC	CASSKDGINYGYTF
TRBJ2-1	few	TRBV27	.	TGTGCCAGTGGAGGGACAGTCTACAATGAGCAGTTCTTC	CASGGTVYNEQFF
TRBJ2-4	few	TRBV9	.	TGTGCCAGCAGCGTCGGCGTACAGGGAGGAGAGCAGTACTTC	CASSVGVQGGEQYF
TRBJ2-6	.	TRBV20-1	TRBD1	TGCAGTGCTACTGGACAGGGGTTGTCAGGGGCCAACGTCCTGACTTTC	CSATGQGLSGANVLTF
TRBJ2-6	.	TRBV6-5	.	TGTGCCAGCAGTAGACATTTCTCTGGGGCCAACGTCCTGACTTTC	CASSRHFSGANVLTF
TRBJ2-5	many	TRBV7-9	TRBD1	TGTGCCAGCAGCCAGGGACAGGGGAGAGGAGAGACCCAGTACTTC	CASSQGQGRGETQYF
TRBJ1-2	many	TRBV20-1	.	TGCAGTGCTGGGGCTCCAGGAATAAACTATGGCTACACCTTC	CSAGAPGINYGYTF
TRBJ2-7	.	TRBV5-6	TRBD1	TGTGCCAGCAGCTTACCGGGACAGGGCTACGAGCAGTACTTC	CASSLPGQGYEQYF
TRBJ2-5	many	TRBV7-2	TRBD1	TGTGCCAGCAGCTCGATGACAGGGGCGGTGTTAGCTCAGTACTTC	CASSSMTGAVLAQYF
TRBJ2-5	many	TRBV4-3	.	TGCGCCAGCAGCCAAGTAGGAATGGGGGAGACCCAGTACTTC	CASSQVGMGETQYF
TRBJ1-6	many	TRBV12-3/TRBV12-4	.	TGTGCCAGCAGTCCATCAGGGTTTCGGAATTCACCCCTCCACTTT	CASSPSGFRNSPLHF
TRBJ1-2	.	TRBV4-3	.	TGCGCCAGCAGGAAAACAGGACACTTCTATGGCTACACCTTC	CASRKTGHFYGYTF
TRBJ2-5	many	TRBV9	.	TGTGCCAGCAGTGAAAGTCCTAGAGCCGAGACCCAGTACTTC	CASSESPRAETQYF
TRBJ2-7	many	TRBV6-5	.	TGTGCCAGCAGTTACCGGATTAACAGCTACGAGCAGTACTTC	CASSYRINSYEQYF
TRBJ1-2	many	TRBV11-2	TRBD1	TGTGCCAGCAGCCAGGACAGGGGTATGCACTATGGCTACACCTTC	CASSQDRGMHYGYTF
TRBJ1-4	many	TRBV5-1	.	TGCGCCAGCTCGTCCGGGACCGTTAATGAAAAACTGTTTTTT	CASSSGTVNEKLFF
TRBJ2-3	few	TRBV12-3/TRBV12-4	TRBD2	TGTGCCAGCAGCACAGTAGCGGGGGGGCAGTATTTT	CASSTVAGGQYF
TRBJ1-2	few	TRBV6-1	.	TGTGCCAGCAGGGTGGGTGCGGGCTCTTATGGCTACACCTTC	CASRVGAGSYGYTF
TRBJ2-2	.	TRBV4-3	.	TGCGCCAGCAGCTATCTTACAGGGCCCCCGAACACCGGGGAGCTGTTTTTT	CASSYLTGPPNTGELFF
TRBJ2-3	many	TRBV27	.	TGTGCCAGCAGCCCAGGGCGTTGGGGGGGCACAGATACGCAGTATTTT	CASSPGRWGGTDTQYF
TRBJ2-5	.	TRBV7-2	TRBD2	TGTGCCAGCAGCCGGGGGGTACAAGAGACCCAGTACTTC	CASSRGVQETQYF